The present T cell receptor (beta chain) was sequenced within a study of cytomegalovirus exposure and HLA in healthy donors. General study points: Cytomegalovirus-associated TCR beta chains were listed, numbering roughly 150.

Vbeta (60) and Jbeta (13) primers were used in the PCR. Data came from immunoSEQ multiplex PCR; TCRdb stores just in-frame clones and leaves some out. The sample yields about 35,000 clones, 80% seen once. Comments on this clone: Its cognate antigen is unknown.

The specimen was PBMCs. The receptor was isolated from a male donor in good health and CMV-seronegative.

CDR3 coding DNA: TGCGCCAGCAGTGAGTCACCCGGAGGGAACACCGGGGAGCTGTTTTTT. Protein sequence: CASSESPGGNTGELFF. This chain uses TRBV10-1 with TRBJ2-2, with a weak D call TRBD2 (5 bases). Trimming stripped 0 bases from V and 1 base from J, with 9 bases between. The CDR3 covers 16 residues. Germline CDR1 and CDR2: WNHNN and SYGVQD (reference sequence).